The rows below give T cell receptor beta chains drawn from one sample of a study of immune cell composition in non-small cell lung cancer. Sequencing was performed with immunoSEQ multiplex PCR; in TCRdb, only in-frame clones are kept and a portion is missing. The sample has under 4,000 clones, around 88% seen once. Sequencing was performed on lung tumor tissue. The origin of the receptors is a human donor with non-small cell lung cancer. Each CDR3 is given with its conserved first and last residue. Fields, in order: clone size, D gene, J gene, V gene, CDR3 protein, CDR3 DNA. A D gene is named only where the DNA matches it firmly. Size values are once, few and many counts, or a class for expanded clones, and some rows have none.

.	.	TRBJ2-2	TRBV6-1	CASSGGRTGELFF	TGTGCCAGCAGTGGGGGCAGGACCGGGGAGCTGTTTTTT
.	TRBD1	TRBJ1-6	TRBV5-5	CASSRDSASSYNSPLHF	TGTGCCAGCAGCCGGGACAGTGCGAGCTCCTATAATTCACCCCTCCACTTT
.	.	TRBJ2-7	TRBV21-1	CANLGVTRDEQYF	TGTGCCAACCTCGGGGTTACGAGGGACGAGCAGTACTTC
.	TRBD1	TRBJ1-2	TRBV4-2	CASSHGDNRGTNYGYTF	TGTGCCAGCAGCCATGGCGACAACAGGGGTACTAACTATGGCTACACCTTC
.	.	TRBJ1-1	TRBV30	CAWTKKNLPASGTEAFF	TGTGCCTGGACGAAGAAGAACCTGCCCGCGTCGGGCACTGAAGCTTTCTTT
few	.	TRBJ2-1	TRBV9	CASSPDRLVGEQFF	TGTGCCAGCAGCCCCGATAGACTAGTCGGTGAGCAGTTCTTC
.	.	TRBJ2-5	TRBV27	CASSSLNRETQYF	TGTGCCAGCAGTTCCCTAAACCGGGAGACCCAGTACTTC
.	.	TRBJ1-6	TRBV4-2	CASSQAARGGSYNSPLHF	TGTGCCAGCAGCCAAGCGGCCAGGGGAGGGTCCTATAATTCACCCCTCCACTTT
.	.	TRBJ2-7	TRBV5-6	CASSLGEIRLGSTYEQYF	TGTGCCAGCAGCTTGGGGGAGATTAGGTTGGGTAGCACCTACGAGCAGTACTTC
.	TRBD1	TRBJ1-2	TRBV29-1	CSVVGQGADGYTF	TGCAGCGTTGTTGGACAGGGGGCGGATGGCTACACCTTC
.	TRBD1	TRBJ2-7	TRBV5-8	CASSLLQGAGEQYF	TGTGCCAGCAGCTTGCTGCAGGGGGCTGGTGAGCAGTACTTC
.	.	TRBJ1-1	TRBV5-1	CASSFEPGSSTEAFF	TGCGCCAGCAGCTTCGAGCCCGGGTCTTCGACTGAAGCTTTCTTT
.	TRBD1	TRBJ1-5	TRBV25-1	CTSSVLLQGNQPQHF	TGTACCAGCAGTGTACTACTACAGGGGAATCAGCCCCAGCATTTT
.	.	TRBJ1-5	TRBV30	CAWSQGYNQPQHF	TGTGCCTGGAGTCAGGGTTATAATCAGCCCCAGCATTTT
.	.	TRBJ1-5	TRBV7-9	CASSLGVDGPQHF	TGTGCCAGCAGCTTAGGCGTTGATGGGCCCCAGCATTTT
once	.	TRBJ1-2	TRBV5-5	CASSLERSGYTF	TGTGCCAGCAGCTTGGAACGGTCAGGCTACACCTTC
.	.	TRBJ2-2	TRBV7-8	CASSPTRPGNTGELFF	TGTGCCAGCAGCCCCACCCGGCCGGGAAACACCGGGGAGCTGTTTTTT